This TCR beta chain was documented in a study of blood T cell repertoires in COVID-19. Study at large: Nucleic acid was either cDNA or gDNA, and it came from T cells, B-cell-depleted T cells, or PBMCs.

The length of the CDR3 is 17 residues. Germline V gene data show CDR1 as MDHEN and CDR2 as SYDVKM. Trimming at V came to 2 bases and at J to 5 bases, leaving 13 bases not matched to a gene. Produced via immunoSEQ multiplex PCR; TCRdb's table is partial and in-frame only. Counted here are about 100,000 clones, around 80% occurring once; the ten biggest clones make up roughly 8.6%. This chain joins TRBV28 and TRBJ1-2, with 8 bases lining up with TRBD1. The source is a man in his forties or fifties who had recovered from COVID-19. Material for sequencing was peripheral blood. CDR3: CASSLGPGTGTTYGYTF. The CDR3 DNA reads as TGTGCCAGCAGTTTAGGTCCCGGGACAGGTACCACTTATGGCTACACCTTC.